A selection of T cell receptor beta chains follows, all from one sample in a study of T cell clonotyping in hematopoietic cell transplantation. Libraries were prepared by immunoSEQ multiplex PCR; TCRdb keeps only in-frame clonotypes and omits some of them. Of 40,000 to 55,000 clones detected, around 94% appear once; the ten largest clones hold over 0.65%. The sequenced material came from peripheral blood mononuclear cells. These receptors were taken from a woman aged 45-59 years in good health. Some clones in this sample may be carry-over from other donors' samples. Each CDR3 is given with its conserved first and last residue. Each record gives: J gene, V gene, D gene, clone size, CDR3 protein, CDR3 DNA. D genes are given only for firm matches. Only part of the rows carry a size: once, few, many, or a class if the clone is expanded.

TRBJ2-3,TRBV11-2,TRBD2,.,CASSISGGEGTDTQYF,TGTGCCAGCAGCATTAGCGGGGGGGAGGGCACAGATACGCAGTATTTT
TRBJ1-4,TRBV19,.,.,CASSPSGEKLFF,TGTGCCAGTAGTCCCAGTGGCGAAAAACTGTTTTTT
TRBJ1-4,TRBV2,.,.,CASSRTVVEKLFF,TGTGCCAGCAGCAGGACGGTGGTTGAAAAACTGTTTTTT
TRBJ1-2,TRBV19,TRBD1,.,CASSIDRGQHAYGYTF,TGTGCCAGTAGTATAGATCGGGGACAGCATGCCTATGGCTACACCTTC
TRBJ2-7,TRBV11-3,.,.,CASSRTDLLTYEQYF,TGTGCCAGCAGTAGGACAGATCTACTAACCTACGAGCAGTACTTC
TRBJ2-2,TRBV5-1,.,.,CASCPIGSANTGELFF,TGCGCCAGTTGCCCGATAGGGAGCGCGAACACCGGGGAGCTGTTTTTT
TRBJ2-3,TRBV29-1,.,.,CSVAHGDTQYF,TGCAGCGTGGCACATGGAGATACGCAGTATTTT
TRBJ1-5,TRBV28,.,.,CASSFVSVNQPQHF,TGTGCCAGCAGTTTCGTATCGGTTAATCAGCCCCAGCATTTT
TRBJ1-1,TRBV5-6,.,.,CASSSANTEAFF,TGTGCCAGCAGCTCTGCGAACACTGAAGCTTTCTTT
TRBJ1-1,TRBV28,TRBD1,once,CASSSHRGYTEAFF,TGTGCCAGCAGTTCGCACAGGGGATACACTGAAGCTTTCTTT
TRBJ1-2,TRBV7-9,.,few,CASTPGEIGGGYTF,TGTGCCAGCACCCCGGGGGAGATCGGGGGTGGCTACACCTTC
TRBJ1-6,TRBV6-6,.,.,CASSYTGTYSPLHF,TGTGCCAGCAGTTACACGGGGACCTACTCACCCCTCCACTTT
TRBJ2-6,TRBV9,TRBD1,once,CASSGGTDSSGANVLTF,TGTGCCAGCAGCGGGGGGACAGATAGCTCTGGGGCCAACGTCCTGACTTTC
TRBJ1-2,TRBV4-1,.,.,CASSQDRTNYGYTF,TGCGCCAGCAGCCAAGACAGGACTAACTATGGCTACACCTTC
TRBJ1-5,TRBV19,.,.,CASTYPPDQPQHF,TGTGCCAGTACCTATCCCCCGGATCAGCCCCAGCATTTT
TRBJ2-7,TRBV4-2,.,.,CASSQNSGAPYEQYF,TGTGCCAGCAGCCAGAACTCGGGAGCGCCCTACGAGCAGTACTTC
TRBJ2-7,TRBV5-6,.,.,CASSLGVGINEQYF,TGTGCCAGCAGCTTAGGGGTGGGGATCAACGAGCAGTACTTC
TRBJ1-3,TRBV19,.,.,CASSTTREGGNTIYF,TGTGCCAGTAGTACCACAAGAGAAGGTGGAAACACCATATATTTT
TRBJ1-1,TRBV5-1,.,.,CASSLGVVQVEAFF,TGCGCCAGCAGCTTGGGAGTGGTACAGGTTGAAGCTTTCTTT
TRBJ1-3,TRBV5-6,.,.,CASSLLGTSGNTIYF,TGTGCCAGCAGCTTGTTGGGGACGTCTGGAAACACCATATATTTT
TRBJ2-7,TRBV7-2,TRBD1,.,CASSSPDRTYEQYF,TGTGCCAGCAGCTCTCCGGACAGGACCTACGAGCAGTACTTC
TRBJ1-5,TRBV9,.,.,CASSVGVQGYQPQHF,TGTGCCAGCAGCGTAGGGGTTCAGGGGTACCAGCCCCAGCATTTT
TRBJ1-4,TRBV19,.,.,CASSMAGGEKLFF,TGTGCCAGTAGTATGGCGGGGGGAGAAAAACTGTTTTTT
TRBJ2-3,TRBV4-2,TRBD2,.,CASSQDSGAWDTQYF,TGTGCCAGCAGCCAAGATAGCGGGGCGTGGGATACGCAGTATTTT
TRBJ2-7,TRBV30,TRBD1,.,CAWSGDRVGEQYF,TGTGCCTGGAGTGGAGACAGGGTCGGCGAGCAGTACTTC
TRBJ2-7,TRBV7-2,TRBD1,.,CASSPGQVPYEQYF,TGTGCCAGCAGCCCCGGACAGGTTCCATACGAGCAGTACTTC
TRBJ1-6,TRBV30,.,.,CAWSVNSYNSPLHF,TGTGCCTGGAGTGTAAATAGCTATAATTCACCCCTCCACTTT
TRBJ1-1,TRBV5-1,TRBD1,once,CASSLTQGADTEAFF,TGCGCCAGCAGCCTCACTCAGGGGGCGGACACTGAAGCTTTCTTT
TRBJ2-5,TRBV7-3,.,.,CASSLTGEETQYF,TGTGCCAGCAGCTTAACGGGGGAAGAGACCCAGTACTTC
TRBJ1-3,TRBV21-1,.,.,CAGERPRSGNTIYF,TGTGCCGGAGAACGGCCCCGCTCTGGAAACACCATATATTTT
TRBJ2-7,TRBV4-3,.,.,CASSQDRATGYEQYF,TGCGCCAGCAGCCAAGATCGAGCGACAGGCTACGAGCAGTACTTC
TRBJ2-3,TRBV11-2,.,.,CASSPGLLLRTDTQYF,TGTGCCAGCAGCCCCGGCCTCCTTCTCCGCACAGATACGCAGTATTTT
TRBJ2-3,TRBV28,.,.,CASSLAPHQGSTDTQYF,TGTGCCAGCAGTTTGGCCCCCCACCAGGGTAGCACAGATACGCAGTATTTT